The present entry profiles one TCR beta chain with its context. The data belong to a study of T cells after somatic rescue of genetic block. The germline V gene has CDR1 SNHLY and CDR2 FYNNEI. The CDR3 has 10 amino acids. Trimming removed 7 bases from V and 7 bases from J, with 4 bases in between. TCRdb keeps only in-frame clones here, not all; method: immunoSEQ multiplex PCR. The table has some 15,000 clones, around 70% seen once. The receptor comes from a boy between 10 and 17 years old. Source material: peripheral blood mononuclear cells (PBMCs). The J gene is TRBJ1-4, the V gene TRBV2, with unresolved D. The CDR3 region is CASKGEKLFF. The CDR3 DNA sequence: TGTGCCAGCAAGGGTGAAAAACTGTTTTTT.